This passage covers 12 T cell receptor beta chains from one sample sequenced in a study of cytomegalovirus exposure and HLA in healthy donors. The PCR made use of 60 Vbeta and 13 Jbeta primers. Clones were read by immunoSEQ multiplex PCR, and TCRdb kept only the in-frame ones, dropping some. The sample includes tens of thousands of clones, approximately 80% seen only once; the top ten take around 2.9%. The sample taken for sequencing was PBMCs. Receptor source: a woman under 40 in good health and CMV-seronegative.

The CDR3 is CAIREDRGRMNTEAFF. DNA for the CDR3: TGTGCCATCAGGGAAGACAGGGGTCGTATGAACACTGAAGCTTTCTTT. V gene TRBV10-3 combines with J gene TRBJ1-1; 8 bases map to TRBD1. The CDR3 extends over 16 amino acids. The V gene's germline CDR1 is ENHRY and CDR2 SYGVKD. The ends lost 6 bases at V and 0 bases at J; junction bases unmatched: 9.

The V call is TRBV30, the J call TRBJ2-2; D may be TRBD1 (6 bases). CDR1 and CDR2 from the germline V gene are GTSNPN and SVGIG (reference sequence). This CDR3 is built from 13 residues. Deletions cut 4 bases from V and 5 bases from J, with 11 bases between. The CDR3 spells CAWKERGTGELFF. The CDR3 coding sequence is TGTGCCTGGAAGGAAAGGGGGACCGGGGAGCTGTTTTTT.

The chain joins TRBV7-2 to TRBJ1-3, with D possibly being TRBD1 (6 bases). V was cut by 1 base and J by 2 bases, with 6 bases left in between. The germline CDR1 and CDR2 sequences are SGHTA and FQGNSA. This CDR3 is 14 amino acids long. Here the CDR3 DNA reads TGTGCCAGCAGCTTAGACAGGGCTGGAAACACCATATATTTT. Its translation is CASSLDRAGNTIYF.

Worth noting for this clone: The junction does not match germline at one end; this may be a read error. In the same sample, other DNA sequences code for this CDR3. The gene calls are TRBV28 and TRBJ1-5; tentatively, D is TRBD1 (6 bases). CDR3 length: 14 amino acids. CDR1 is MDHEN and CDR2 is SYDVKM in the germline V gene. CDR3 bases: TGCGCCAGCACCTGGGGGGGGCCCGATCAGCCCCAGCATTTT. Its protein product is CASTWGGPDQPQHF.

This chain connects TRBV30 to TRBJ1-3; the match to TRBD1 covers 7 bases. The CDR3 loop spans 16 amino acids. The germline CDR1 and CDR2 sequences are GTSNPN and SVGIG (reference sequence). V shed 1 base and J 0 bases; nucleotides not matched to a gene: 6. The CDR3 region is CAWSAHRGPSGNTIYF. CDR3 nucleotide sequence: TGTGCCTGGAGTGCCCACAGGGGACCCTCTGGAAACACCATATATTTT.

This clone has just a few counts. V and J are TRBV7-8 and TRBJ2-4, with D maybe TRBD1 (5 bases). The CDR3 length is 15 residues. V was pared by 0 bases and J by 5 bases, with 11 bases between. Germline-derived CDR1 and CDR2 are SGHVS and FQNEAQ. In DNA, the CDR3 is TGTGCCAGCAGCTTAGCGTTGCAGGGCCAAAACATTCAGTACTTC. It specifies CASSLALQGQNIQYF.

V and J are TRBV6-5 and TRBJ2-7, with 7 bases fitting TRBD1. CDR3 length: 12 amino acids. V lost 11 bases to trimming and J lost 3 bases; unmatched junction nucleotides: 7. Germline CDR1 MNHEY, CDR2 SVGAGI. CDR3 nucleotide sequence: TGTGCCGCCGGGGCAGGGGGCTACGAGCAGTACTTC. Translated: CAAGAGGYEQYF.

The chain recombines TRBV28 with TRBJ2-7, with a possible D match to TRBD1 (5 bases). The CDR3 covers 16 residues. Trimming removed 4 bases from V and 3 bases from J, with 19 bases in between. In germline, CDR1 is MDHEN, CDR2 SYDVKM. CDR3 in DNA: TGTGCCAGCAGTTCTCCTACTACCGGGCAGGGCTACGAGCAGTACTTC. Amino acid sequence: CASSSPTTGQGYEQYF.

This clone was counted between two and nine times. This chain uses TRBV7-9 with TRBJ2-2; D uncertain. From germline, CDR1 is SEHNR and CDR2 FQNEAQ (reference sequence). There are 12 residues in the CDR3. Between the trimmed V and J ends, which lost 10 bases and 6 bases, there was a span of 12 bases. In DNA form, the CDR3 reads TGTGCCACCCGTGTTGTCCCCGGGGAGCTGTTTTTT. It translates to CATRVVPGELFF. Full variable domain (missing parts from reference TRBV7-9 and TRBJ2-2): DTGVSQNPRHKITKRGQNVTFRCDPISEHNRLYWYRQTLGQGPEFLTYFQNEAQLEKSRLLSDRFSAERPKGSFSTLEIQRTEQGDSAMYLCATRVVPGELFFGEGSRLTVL.

The gene calls are TRBV4-3 and TRBJ1-5; D may be TRBD1 (6 bases). This CDR3 has 15 amino acids. V was shortened by 2 bases and J by 10 bases, with 18 bases between the two germline ends. In germline, CDR1 is LGHNA, CDR2 YSLEER. CDR3 bases: TGCGCCAGCAGCCAACGTCCGGGGGGGGCAAGCCCCCAGCATTTT. Protein sequence: CASSQRPGGASPQHF.

As to this clone: At one end, the junction sequence differs from germline, possibly due to a read error. In the same sample, other DNA sequences code for this CDR3. V and J are TRBV7-9 and TRBJ1-2; possibly TRBD1 for D (6 bases). The CDR3 is 12 amino acids. Looked up from germline, CDR1 is SEHNR and CDR2 is FQNEAQ (reference sequence). CDR3: CSSSPPGGGYTF. The CDR3 DNA sequence: TGTTCCAGCAGCCCCCCGGGGGGCGGCTACACCTTC. Variable domain in full (rest from reference TRBV7-9 and TRBJ1-2): DTGVSQNPRHKITKRGQNVTFRCDPISEHNRLYWYRQTLGQGPEFLTYFQNEAQLEKSRLLSDRFSAERPKGSFSTLEIQRTEQGDSAMYLCSSSPPGGGYTFGSGTRLTVV.

The CDR3 DNA is TGTGCCAGCAGGGACAGCGGGGGTCAAGAGACCCAGTACTTC. Translated, it gives CASRDSGGQETQYF. The chain is built from TRBV6-5 and TRBJ2-5; the match to TRBD2 covers 8 bases. Looked up from germline, CDR1 is MNHEY and CDR2 is SVGAGI. V was pared by 6 bases and J by 2 bases, with 5 bases of the junction left unmatched. The CDR3 runs 14 residues.